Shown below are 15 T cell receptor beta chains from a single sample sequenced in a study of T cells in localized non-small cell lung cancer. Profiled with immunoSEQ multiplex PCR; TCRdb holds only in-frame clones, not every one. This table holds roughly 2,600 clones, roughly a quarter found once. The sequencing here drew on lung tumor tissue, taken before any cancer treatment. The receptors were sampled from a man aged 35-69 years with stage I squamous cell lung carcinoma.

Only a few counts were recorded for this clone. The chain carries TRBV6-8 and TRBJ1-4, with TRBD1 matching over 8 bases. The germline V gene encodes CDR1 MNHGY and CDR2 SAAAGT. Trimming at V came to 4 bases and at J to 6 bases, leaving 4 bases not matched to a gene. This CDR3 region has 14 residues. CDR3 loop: CASSFHRGYEKLFF. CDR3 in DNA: TGTGCCAGCAGTTTTCACAGGGGGTATGAAAAACTGTTTTTT.

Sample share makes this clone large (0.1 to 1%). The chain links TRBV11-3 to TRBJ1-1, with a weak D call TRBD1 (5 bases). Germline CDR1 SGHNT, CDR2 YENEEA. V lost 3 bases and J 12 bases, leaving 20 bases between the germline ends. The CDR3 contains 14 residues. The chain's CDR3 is CASSLAEYPGSSFF. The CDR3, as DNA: TGTGCCAGCAGCTTGGCCGAGTATCCAGGGTCATCTTTCTTT.

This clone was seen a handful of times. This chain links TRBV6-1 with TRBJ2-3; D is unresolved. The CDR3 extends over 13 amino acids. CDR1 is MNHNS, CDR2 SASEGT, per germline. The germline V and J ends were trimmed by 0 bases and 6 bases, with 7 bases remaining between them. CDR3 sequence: CASSEARWDTQYF. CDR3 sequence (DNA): TGTGCCAGCAGTGAAGCGCGATGGGATACGCAGTATTTT.

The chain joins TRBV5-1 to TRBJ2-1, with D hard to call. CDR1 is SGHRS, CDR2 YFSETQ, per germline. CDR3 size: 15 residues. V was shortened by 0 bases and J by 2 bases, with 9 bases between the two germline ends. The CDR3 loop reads CASSLAGQAYNEQFF. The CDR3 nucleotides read TGCGCCAGCAGCTTGGCCGGTCAGGCCTACAATGAGCAGTTCTTC.

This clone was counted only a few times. CDR3 region: CASSTFDDNEQFF. The CDR3 coding sequence is TGTGCCAGCAGTACCTTTGATGACAATGAGCAGTTCTTC. The gene calls are TRBV6-8 and TRBJ2-1; D is uncertain. The CDR3 consists of 13 residues. Trimming cost V 5 bases and J 5 bases, with 10 bases left between them. CDR1 and CDR2 from the germline V gene are MNHGY and SAAAGT.

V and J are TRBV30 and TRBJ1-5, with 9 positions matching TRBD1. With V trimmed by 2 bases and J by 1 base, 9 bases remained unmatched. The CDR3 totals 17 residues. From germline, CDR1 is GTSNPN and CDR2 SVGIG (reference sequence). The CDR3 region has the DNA TGTGCCTGGAGTCCTAACAGGGGGCTAGAAAGCAATCAGCCCCAGCATTTT. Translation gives CAWSPNRGLESNQPQHF. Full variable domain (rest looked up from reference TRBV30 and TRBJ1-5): SQTIHQWPATLVQPVGSPLSLECTVEGTSNPNLYWYRQAAGRGLQLLFYSVGIGQISSEVPQNLSASRPQDRQFILSSKKLLLSDSGFYLCAWSPNRGLESNQPQHFGDGTRLSIL.

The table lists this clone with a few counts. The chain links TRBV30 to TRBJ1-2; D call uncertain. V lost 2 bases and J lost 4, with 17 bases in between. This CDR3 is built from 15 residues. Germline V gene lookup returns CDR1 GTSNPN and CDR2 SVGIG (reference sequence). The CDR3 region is CAWSSDEEMLYGYTF. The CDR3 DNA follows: TGTGCCTGGAGTTCGGACGAGGAAATGCTCTATGGCTACACCTTC.

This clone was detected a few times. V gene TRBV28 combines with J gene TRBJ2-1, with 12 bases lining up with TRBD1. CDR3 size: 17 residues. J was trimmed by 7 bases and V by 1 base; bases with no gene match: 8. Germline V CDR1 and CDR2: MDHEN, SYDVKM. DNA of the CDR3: TGTGCCAGCAGTTTATTTTTTGGGACAGGGGGCCGGAATGAGCAGTTCTTC. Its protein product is CASSLFFGTGGRNEQFF.

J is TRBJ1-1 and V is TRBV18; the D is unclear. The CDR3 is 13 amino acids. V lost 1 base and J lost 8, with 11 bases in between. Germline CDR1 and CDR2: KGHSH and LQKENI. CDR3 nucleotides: TGTGCCAGCTCACCACTCTGGGAGGGAGAAGCTTTCTTT. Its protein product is CASSPLWEGEAFF.

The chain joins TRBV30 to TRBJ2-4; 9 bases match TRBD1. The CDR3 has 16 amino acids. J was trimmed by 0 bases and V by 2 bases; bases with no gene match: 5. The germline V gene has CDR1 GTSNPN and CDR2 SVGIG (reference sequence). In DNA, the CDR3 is TGTGCCTGGAGTTTACAGGGGGCAGGAGCCAAAAACATTCAGTACTTC. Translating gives CAWSLQGAGAKNIQYF. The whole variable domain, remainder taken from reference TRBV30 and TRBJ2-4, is SQTIHQWPATLVQPVGSPLSLECTVEGTSNPNLYWYRQAAGRGLQLLFYSVGIGQISSEVPQNLSASRPQDRQFILSSKKLLLSDSGFYLCAWSLQGAGAKNIQYFGAGTRLSVL.

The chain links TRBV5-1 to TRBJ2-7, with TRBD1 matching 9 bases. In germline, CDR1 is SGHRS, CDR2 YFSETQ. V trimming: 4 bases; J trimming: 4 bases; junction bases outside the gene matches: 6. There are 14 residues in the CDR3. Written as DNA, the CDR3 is TGCGCCAGCAGCACAGGGGGCTTAGGGTACGAGCAGTACTTC. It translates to CASSTGGLGYEQYF.

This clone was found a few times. The CDR3 protein is CASSTGGDSTEAFF. The CDR3 bases are TGTGCCAGCAGTACAGGGGGCGACTCGACTGAAGCTTTCTTT. The chain uses TRBV28 and TRBJ1-1; 9 nucleotides align to TRBD1. Germline lookup yields CDR1 MDHEN and CDR2 SYDVKM. CDR3 length: 14 amino acids. The J segment lost 5 bases and the V segment lost 5 bases, leaving 6 bases of the junction unmatched.

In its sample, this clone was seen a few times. CDR3 region: CASTSGQGKAFF. The CDR3 coding sequence is TGTGCCAGCACCTCGGGACAGGGAAAGGCTTTCTTT. This chain joins TRBV28 and TRBJ1-1; 9 bases map to TRBD1. V was clipped by 7 bases and J by 11 bases; unmatched bases: 8. Germline V gene sequence: CDR1 MDHEN, CDR2 SYDVKM. This CDR3 region has 12 residues.

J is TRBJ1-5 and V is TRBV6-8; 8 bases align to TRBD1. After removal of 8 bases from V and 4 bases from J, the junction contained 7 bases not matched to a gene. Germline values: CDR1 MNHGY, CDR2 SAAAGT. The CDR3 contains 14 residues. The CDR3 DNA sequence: TGTGCCAGCTCTCAGGGGGCAGAGAATCAGCCCCAGCATTTT. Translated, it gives CASSQGAENQPQHF.

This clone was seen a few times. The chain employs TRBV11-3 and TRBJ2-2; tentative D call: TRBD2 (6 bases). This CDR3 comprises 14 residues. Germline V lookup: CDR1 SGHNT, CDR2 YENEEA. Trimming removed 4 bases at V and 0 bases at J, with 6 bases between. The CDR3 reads CASSWDSNTGELFF. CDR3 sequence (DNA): TGTGCCAGCAGCTGGGACTCGAACACCGGGGAGCTGTTTTTT.